This entry is about one T cell receptor beta chain. Original processing notes: Amplified reference gene primers provided the basis for estimating nucleated cell counts. TCRdb keeps only in-frame clones here, not all; method: immunoSEQ multiplex PCR. V, J and clone size reflect that table, while D and trimming were determined from the DNA. The sample has 70,000 to 95,000 clones, roughly 82% seen once. These data originate in a study of blood T cell repertoires in COVID-19. Whole-study context: COVID-19 samples from acute and convalescent phases originated in the United States, Italy and Spain. Sources were T cells, B-cell-depleted T cells, or PBMCs; the material itself was cDNA or gDNA.

Germline V gene lookup returns CDR1 SNHLY and CDR2 FYNNEI. Trimming removed 8 bases from V and 4 bases from J, with 11 bases in between. The CDR3 loop spans 12 amino acids. The sequence was obtained from a woman between 45 and 65 years old with acute or convalescent COVID-19. Material for sequencing was peripheral blood. The chain recombines TRBV2 with TRBJ2-5; D not certain. CDR3 protein: CASLSTRETQYF. DNA for the CDR3: TGTGCCAGCTTAAGTACGCGAGAGACCCAGTACTTC.